The 14 T cell receptor beta chains below all came from one sample that was sequenced in a study of blood T cell repertoires in COVID-19. Assay used: immunoSEQ multiplex PCR; TCRdb lists only in-frame clones, some missing. The table shows over 250,000 clones, with roughly four fifths occurring only once. Sequencing used peripheral blood. These receptors originate from a woman between 45 and 65 years old who had recovered from COVID-19.

This clone occurred a few times. The chain combines TRBV7-9 with TRBJ1-2; 7 nucleotides line up with TRBD1. CDR1 SEHNR and CDR2 FQNEAQ come from the germline V gene (reference sequence). V trimming: 3 bases; J trimming: 3 bases; junction bases outside the gene matches: 13. This CDR3 is 17 amino acids long. Written as DNA, the CDR3 is TGTGCCAGCAGCTTTCCGACAGGGAAAGATTCTCACTATGGCTACACCTTC. Translation gives CASSFPTGKDSHYGYTF.

V and J are TRBV28 and TRBJ1-5, with 7 positions matching TRBD1. CDR1 is MDHEN and CDR2 is SYDVKM in the germline V gene. CDR3 length: 15 residues. Trimming cost V 0 bases and J 3 bases; bases outside gene matches: 2. In DNA, the CDR3 is TGTGCCAGCAGTTTATGGACAGGGATCAATCAGCCCCAGCATTTT. Translating gives CASSLWTGINQPQHF.

The chain couples TRBV30 to TRBJ1-2; unclear D gene. Germline V gene lookup returns CDR1 GTSNPN and CDR2 SVGIG (reference sequence). The CDR3 runs to 13 residues. V was cut by 4 bases and J by 3 bases, with 12 bases left in between. The CDR3 coding sequence is TGTGCCTGGAAGCTAGGATTTGACTATGGCTACACCTTC. Amino acid sequence: CAWKLGFDYGYTF.

This CDR3 is CASSIAGTGTASEAFF. The CDR3 DNA reads as TGTGCCAGTAGTATAGCGGGGACAGGTACTGCCTCTGAAGCTTTCTTT. The J gene is TRBJ1-1, the V gene TRBV19; 8 positions match TRBD1. V was pared by 1 base and J by 6 bases, with 10 bases of the junction left unmatched. CDR1 LNHDA and CDR2 SQIVND come from the germline V gene (reference sequence). The CDR3 is made up of 16 amino acids. The full variable domain, its missing parts supplied by reference TRBV19 and TRBJ1-1, is DGGITQSPKYLFRKEGQNVTLSCEQNLNHDAMYWYRQDPGQGLRLIYYSQIVNDFQKGDIAEGYSVSREKKESFPLTVTSAQKNPTAFYLCASSIAGTGTASEAFFGQGTRLTVV.

The chain employs TRBV5-1 and TRBJ1-4, with 7 bases matching TRBD1. The V and J ends lost 4 bases and 7 bases, in that order; junction bases with no gene match: 10. The CDR3 runs to 15 residues. CDR1 and CDR2 from the germline V gene are SGHRS and YFSETQ. The CDR3 here is CASSATGAAVEKLFF. The CDR3 region has the DNA TGCGCCAGCAGCGCTACAGGGGCCGCGGTTGAAAAACTGTTTTTT. Complete variable domain (other parts from reference TRBV5-1 and TRBJ1-4): KAGVTQTPRYLIKTRGQQVTLSCSPISGHRSVSWYQQTPGQGLQFLFEYFSETQRNKGNFPGRFSGRQFSNSRSEMNVSTLELGDSALYLCASSATGAAVEKLFFGSGTQLSVL.

The gene calls are TRBV15 and TRBJ2-3; the D gene is possibly TRBD2 (7 bases). The CDR3 length is 14 residues. Trimming shortened V by 6 bases and J by 2 bases, and 12 bases separated the two germline ends. CDR1 is LNHNV and CDR2 is YYDKDF in the germline V gene (reference sequence). The CDR3 region has the DNA TGTGCCACCAGTAATCGGGGGGCCACAGATACGCAGTATTTT. Its translation is CATSNRGATDTQYF.

The rearrangement joins TRBV6-5 to TRBJ2-2; 7 bases agree with TRBD1. This CDR3 comprises 14 residues. V was pared by 6 bases and J by 7 bases, with 8 bases of the junction left unmatched. Germline V gene lookup returns CDR1 MNHEY and CDR2 SVGAGI. The CDR3 bases are TGTGCCAGCAGAATAGAGGGACAGATCGGGGAGCTGTTTTTT. Amino acid sequence: CASRIEGQIGELFF.

The V call is TRBV9, the J call TRBJ2-7; 10 bases fit TRBD2. Germline CDR1 and CDR2: SGDLS and YYNGEE. The CDR3 spans 15 residues. V lost 4 bases to trimming and J lost 6 bases; unmatched junction nucleotides: 10. CDR3 nucleotide sequence: TGTGCCAGCAGCCCCGGGGTAGCGGGGGGCCGCGAGCAGTACTTC. This translates into CASSPGVAGGREQYF.

The rearrangement joins TRBV4-3 to TRBJ2-2; the match to TRBD2 covers 12 bases. Germline CDR1 and CDR2: LGHNA and YSLEER. Trimming removed 2 bases from V and 5 bases from J; junction bases left unmatched: 3. The CDR3 is 16 amino acids. CDR3 DNA: TGCGCCAGCAGCCAACTAGCGGGGGGGCGGACCGGGGAGCTGTTTTTT. Translating gives CASSQLAGGRTGELFF.

Only one count was recorded for this clone. V gene TRBV7-3 combines with J gene TRBJ2-2; weak D call: TRBD1 (5 bases). V was trimmed by 1 base and J by 7 bases, leaving 13 bases between them. Germline V gives CDR1 SGHTA, CDR2 FQGTGA. There are 15 residues in the CDR3. The CDR3 is CASSLSRKGNGELFF. The DNA for the CDR3 is TGTGCCAGCAGCTTAAGTCGGAAGGGGAACGGGGAGCTGTTTTTT.

This clone was counted once. The CDR3 DNA reads as TGTGCCACCAGTGATCCAGGGTCCTACGAGCAGTACTTC. It specifies CATSDPGSYEQYF. The gene calls are TRBV24-1 and TRBJ2-7; D might be TRBD1 (5 bases). The CDR3 sequence is 13 residues long. The germline gives CDR1 KGHDR, CDR2 SFDVKD. Trimming took 3 bases from V and 1 from J, leaving 6 bases between them.

The chain combines TRBV28 with TRBJ2-3, with D perhaps TRBD2 (5 bases). The CDR3 length is 12 residues. V was cut by 10 bases and J by 3 bases, with 11 bases left in between. Germline V gives CDR1 MDHEN, CDR2 SYDVKM. CDR3 in amino acids: CATRLSTDTQYF. The DNA for the CDR3 is TGTGCCACCAGACTAAGTACAGATACGCAGTATTTT.

The chain uses TRBV7-2 and TRBJ1-1; 7 positions agree with TRBD1. This CDR3 region has 15 residues. Looked up from germline, CDR1 is SGHTA and CDR2 is FQGNSA. V was pared by 5 bases and J by 11 bases, with 17 bases of the junction left unmatched. CDR3 in amino acids: CASSRNLGQVTAAFF. In DNA form, the CDR3 reads TGTGCCAGCAGCAGAAACCTCGGACAGGTCACTGCGGCTTTCTTT.

V and J are TRBV7-9 and TRBJ1-1; D possibly corresponds to TRBD1 (6 bases). The CDR3 is 12 residues long. Germline CDR1 SEHNR, CDR2 FQNEAQ (reference sequence). V lost 5 bases to trimming and J lost 11 bases, with 15 bases between them. The CDR3 bases are TGTGCCAGCAGCAAACAGGGCTTGGGGGCTTTCTTT. Its protein product is CASSKQGLGAFF. Drawing the rest from reference TRBV7-9 and TRBJ1-1, the complete variable domain is DTGVSQNPRHKITKRGQNVTFRCDPISEHNRLYWYRQTLGQGPEFLTYFQNEAQLEKSRLLSDRFSAERPKGSFSTLEIQRTEQGDSAMYLCASSKQGLGAFFGQGTRLTVV.